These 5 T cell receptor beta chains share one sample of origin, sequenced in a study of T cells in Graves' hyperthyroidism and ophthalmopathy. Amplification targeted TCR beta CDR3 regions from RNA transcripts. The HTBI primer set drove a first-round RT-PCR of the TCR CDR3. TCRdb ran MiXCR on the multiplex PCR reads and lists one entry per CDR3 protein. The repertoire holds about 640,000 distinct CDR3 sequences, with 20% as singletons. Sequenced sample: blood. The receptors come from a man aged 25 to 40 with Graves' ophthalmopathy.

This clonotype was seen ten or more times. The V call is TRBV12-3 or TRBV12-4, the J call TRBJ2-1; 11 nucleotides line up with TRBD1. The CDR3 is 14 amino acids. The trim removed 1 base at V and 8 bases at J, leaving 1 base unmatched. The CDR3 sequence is CASSLGTGGDEQFF. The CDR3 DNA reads TGTGCCAGCAGTTTAGGGACAGGGGGCGATGAGCAGTTCTTC.

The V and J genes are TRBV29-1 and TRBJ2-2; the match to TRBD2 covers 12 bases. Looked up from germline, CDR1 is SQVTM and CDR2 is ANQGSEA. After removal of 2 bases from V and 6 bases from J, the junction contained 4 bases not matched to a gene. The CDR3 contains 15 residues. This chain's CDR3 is CSVESLAGGAGELFF. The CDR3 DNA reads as TGCAGCGTTGAAAGCCTAGCGGGAGGGGCCGGGGAGCTGTTTTTT.

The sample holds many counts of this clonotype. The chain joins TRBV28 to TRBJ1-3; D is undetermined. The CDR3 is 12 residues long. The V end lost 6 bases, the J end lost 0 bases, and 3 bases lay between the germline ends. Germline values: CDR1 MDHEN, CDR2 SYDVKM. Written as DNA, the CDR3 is TGTGCCAGCAGGGACTCTGGAAACACCATATATTTT. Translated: CASRDSGNTIYF.

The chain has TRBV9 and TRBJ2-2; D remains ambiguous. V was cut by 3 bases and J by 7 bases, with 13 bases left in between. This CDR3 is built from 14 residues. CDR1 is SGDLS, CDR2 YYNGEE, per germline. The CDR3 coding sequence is TGTGCCAGCAGCGGAGAAGGCTTGGACGGGGAGCTGTTTTTT. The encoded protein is CASSGEGLDGELFF.

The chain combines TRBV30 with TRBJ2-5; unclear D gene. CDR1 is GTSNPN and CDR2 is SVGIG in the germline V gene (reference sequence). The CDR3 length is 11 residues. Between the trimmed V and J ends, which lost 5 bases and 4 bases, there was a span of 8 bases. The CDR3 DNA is TGTGCCTGGGGGGATTTAGAGACCCAGTACTTC. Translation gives CAWGDLETQYF.